This TCR beta chain was identified in a study of T cell responses to AZD1222 COVID-19 vaccine. The CDR3 is 13 residues long. J lost 13 bases, V lost 0 bases, and 10 bases had no gene match. Per germline, CDR1 SGHDT and CDR2 YYEEEE. Here immunoSEQ multiplex PCR was the method, and the copy in TCRdb shows in-frame clones only, minus some. The data show roughly 120,000 clones, with over 85% seen just once and 2% to 2.5% held by the top ten. The receptor comes from an adult who received the AZD1222 COVID-19 vaccine. The source was peripheral blood, collected 28 days after the second AZD1222 dose. The V and J genes are TRBV5-6 and TRBJ2-7; TRBD1 matches 7 bases. This CDR3 reads CASSLATTRQGYF. CDR3 bases: TGTGCCAGCAGCTTGGCGACTACCCGACAGGGTTACTTC.